This passage covers 8 T cell receptor beta chains from one sample sequenced in a study of early stage breast cancer tumors. The data were produced by immunoSEQ multiplex PCR, yet TCRdb's version contains in-frame clones alone and is incomplete. The sample has tens of thousands of clones, 55% to 75% seen once; the top ten hold roughly 7.2%. The sequenced sample was blood. These receptors were collected from a person aged 50-59 years with breast cancer.

This clone has a handful of counts. The rearrangement joins TRBV7-8 to TRBJ1-1; D is perhaps TRBD1 (5 bases). Germline V gives CDR1 SGHVS, CDR2 FQNEAQ. The V and J ends lost 2 bases and 5 bases respectively, with 9 bases between them. The CDR3 spans 13 residues. The CDR3 region is CASSLKTATEAFF. CDR3 DNA: TGTGCCAGCAGCTTAAAGACAGCGACTGAAGCTTTCTTT. Filled out from reference TRBV7-8 and TRBJ1-1, the complete variable domain reads GAGVSQSPRYKVAKRGQDVALRCDPISGHVSLFWYQQALGQGPEFLTYFQNEAQLDKSGLPSDRFFAERPEGSVSTLKIQRTQQEDSAVYLCASSLKTATEAFFGQGTRLTVV.

The chain employs TRBV6-5 and TRBJ2-2; 10 bases agree with TRBD2. Trimming cost V 4 bases and J 1 base; bases outside gene matches: 0. CDR1 MNHEY and CDR2 SVGAGI come from the germline V gene. The CDR3 contains 15 residues. The chain's CDR3 is CASSWTSGNTGELFF. The DNA for the CDR3 is TGTGCCAGCAGTTGGACTAGCGGGAACACCGGGGAGCTGTTTTTT.

The chain employs TRBV2 and TRBJ1-2; the D is unclear. Per the germline V gene, CDR1 is SNHLY and CDR2 is FYNNEI. V was pared by 3 bases and J by 4 bases, with 9 bases between. The CDR3 covers 13 residues. The CDR3 nucleotides are TGTGCCAGCAGTGATGGAGGGATCTATGGCTACACCTTC. This sequence encodes CASSDGGIYGYTF. Looking up the rest from reference TRBV2 and TRBJ1-2 gives the full variable domain: EPEVTQTPSHQVTQMGQEVILRCVPISNHLYFYWYRQILGQKVEFLVSFYNNEISEKSEIFDDQFSVERPDGSNFTLKIRSTKLEDSAMYFCASSDGGIYGYTFGSGTRLTVV.

Details on this clone: The junction differs from germline at one of its ends, possibly a read error. This chain connects TRBV28 to TRBJ2-7; 9 bases agree with TRBD2. Germline lookup yields CDR1 MDHEN and CDR2 SYDVKM. The CDR3 spans 16 residues. The CDR3 DNA is TGTGCCAGCAGTACGGCCGCGGGACTAGCCCCATTCCTCGGAAACTTC. This sequence encodes CASSTAAGLAPFLGNF.

The chain couples TRBV6-1 to TRBJ1-1, with a possible D match to TRBD1 (5 bases). V lost 4 bases and J lost 0, with 9 bases in between. The CDR3 contains 14 residues. CDR1 MNHNS and CDR2 SASEGT come from the germline V gene. CDR3 region: CASSVRVLNTEAFF. The CDR3 DNA follows: TGTGCCAGCAGTGTCAGGGTCTTGAACACTGAAGCTTTCTTT.

The chain carries TRBV2 and TRBJ1-1; 8 nucleotides match TRBD1. With 6 bases clipped from V and 4 bases from J, the junction kept 4 bases outside the gene matches. Looked up from germline, CDR1 is SNHLY and CDR2 is FYNNEI. This CDR3 comprises 13 residues. CDR3 protein: CASSADRGTEAFF. The DNA of the CDR3 is TGTGCCAGCAGCGCAGACAGGGGCACTGAAGCTTTCTTT.

In DNA, the CDR3 is TGTGCCAGCAGCCAAGATTGGACAGGAACCTACAATGAGCAGTTCTTC. Its translation: CASSQDWTGTYNEQFF. V gene TRBV4-2 combines with J gene TRBJ2-1, with 7 bases aligning to TRBD1. This CDR3 is 16 amino acids long. Germline CDR1 and CDR2: LGHNA and YNFKEQ. Trimming cost V 0 bases and J 2 bases; bases outside gene matches: 4.

This clone was seen a handful of times. The chain joins TRBV19 to TRBJ2-7, with 12 bases aligning to TRBD2. Germline CDR1 is LNHDA and CDR2 is SQIVND (reference sequence). CDR3 length: 14 amino acids. V trimming: 5 bases; J trimming: 3 bases; junction bases outside the gene matches: 2. This chain's CDR3 is CASSVTSGSYEQYF. CDR3 bases: TGTGCCAGTAGTGTGACTAGCGGGAGCTACGAGCAGTACTTC.